Below, 2 T cell receptor beta chains from the same sample are listed, as sequenced in a study of blood T cell repertoires in COVID-19. Libraries were prepared by immunoSEQ multiplex PCR; TCRdb keeps only in-frame clonotypes and omits some of them. The sample has more than 50,000 clones, 90% seen once. The sample comprised peripheral blood. These receptors all stem from a human donor with active COVID-19. The donor label of this sample is uncertain.

This clone was detected a few times. The chain employs TRBV7-3 and TRBJ2-2, with D possibly TRBD2 on 6 matching bases. The length of the CDR3 is 15 residues. Germline values: CDR1 SGHTA, CDR2 FQGTGA. Trimming cost V 5 bases and J 7 bases, with 17 bases left between them. As DNA, the CDR3 is TGTGCCAGCAGCCAGAGAGGAGGGGCGGTCGGGGAGCTGTTTTTT. Protein sequence: CASSQRGGAVGELFF.

V gene TRBV7-9 combines with J gene TRBJ2-1; TRBD2 matches 8 bases. This CDR3 is 17 amino acids long. The germline V gene encodes CDR1 SEHNR and CDR2 FQNEAQ (reference sequence). V trimming: 4 bases; J trimming: 0 bases; junction bases outside the gene matches: 8. CDR3 residues: CASSSRTSSRSYNEQFF. CDR3 coding DNA: TGTGCCAGCAGCTCCCGGACTAGCAGCCGCTCCTACAATGAGCAGTTCTTC.